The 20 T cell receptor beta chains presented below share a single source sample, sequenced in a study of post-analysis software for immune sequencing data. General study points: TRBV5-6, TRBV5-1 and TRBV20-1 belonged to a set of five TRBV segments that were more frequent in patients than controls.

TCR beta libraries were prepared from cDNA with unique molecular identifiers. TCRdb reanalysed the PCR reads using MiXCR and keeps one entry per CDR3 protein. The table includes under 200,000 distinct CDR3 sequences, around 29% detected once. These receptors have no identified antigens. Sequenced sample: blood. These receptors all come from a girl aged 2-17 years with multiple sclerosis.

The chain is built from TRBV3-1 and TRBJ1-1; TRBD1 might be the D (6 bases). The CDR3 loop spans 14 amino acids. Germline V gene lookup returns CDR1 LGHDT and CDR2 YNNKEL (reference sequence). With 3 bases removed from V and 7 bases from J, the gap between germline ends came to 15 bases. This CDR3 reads CASSHTGRTLEAFF. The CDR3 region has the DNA TGTGCCAGCAGCCATACAGGGCGTACCCTTGAAGCTTTCTTT.

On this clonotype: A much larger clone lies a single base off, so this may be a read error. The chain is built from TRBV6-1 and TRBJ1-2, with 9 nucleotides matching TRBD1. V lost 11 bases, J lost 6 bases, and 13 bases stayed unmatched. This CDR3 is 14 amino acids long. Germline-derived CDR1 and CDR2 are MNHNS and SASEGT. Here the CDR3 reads CAGYDSRTGDGYTF. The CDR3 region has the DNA TGTGCCGGATACGACTCCAGGACAGGGGATGGCTACACCTTC.

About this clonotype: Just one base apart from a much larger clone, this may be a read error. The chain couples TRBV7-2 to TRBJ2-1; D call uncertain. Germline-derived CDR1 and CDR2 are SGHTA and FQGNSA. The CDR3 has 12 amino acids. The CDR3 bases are TGTGCCGGCAGCCCGGAGTGGAATGAGCAGTTCTTC. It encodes CAGSPEWNEQFF.

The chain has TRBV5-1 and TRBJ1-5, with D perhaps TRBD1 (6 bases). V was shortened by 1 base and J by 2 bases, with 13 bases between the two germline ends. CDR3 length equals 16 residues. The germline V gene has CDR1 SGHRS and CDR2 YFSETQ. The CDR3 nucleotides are TGCGCCAGCAGCTTGTTCAGGGGAGTCGGCAATCAGCCCCAGCATTTT. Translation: CASSLFRGVGNQPQHF.

In nucleotides, the CDR3 is TGTGCCAGCAGTTTAGGACGGTGGGGCACTGAAGCTTTCTTT. Protein product: CASSLGRWGTEAFF. V usage is TRBV28 and J usage is TRBJ1-1; D uncertain. The V gene lost 2 bases and the J gene lost 4 bases, with 11 bases spanning the gap. Germline CDR1 reads MDHEN; CDR2 reads SYDVKM. This CDR3 is 14 amino acids long.

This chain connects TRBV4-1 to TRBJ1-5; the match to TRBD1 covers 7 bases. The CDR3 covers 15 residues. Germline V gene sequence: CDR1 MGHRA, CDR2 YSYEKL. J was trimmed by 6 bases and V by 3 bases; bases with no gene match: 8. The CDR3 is CASSQYSGDSQPQHF. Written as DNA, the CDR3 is TGCGCCAGCAGCCAGTACTCCGGGGACAGTCAGCCCCAGCATTTT.

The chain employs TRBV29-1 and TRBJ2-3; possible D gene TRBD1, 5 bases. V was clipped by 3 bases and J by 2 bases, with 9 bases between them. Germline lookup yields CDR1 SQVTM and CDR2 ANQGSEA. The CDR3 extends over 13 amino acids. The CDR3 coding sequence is TGCAGCGTTGATCCCAGGGACACAGATACGCAGTATTTT. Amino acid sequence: CSVDPRDTDTQYF.

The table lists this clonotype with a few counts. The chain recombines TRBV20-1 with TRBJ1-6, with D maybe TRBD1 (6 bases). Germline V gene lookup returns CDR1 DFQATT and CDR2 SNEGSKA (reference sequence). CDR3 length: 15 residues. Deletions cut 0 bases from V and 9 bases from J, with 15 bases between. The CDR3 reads CSARDGQPGGSPLHF. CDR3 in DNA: TGCAGTGCTAGAGACGGACAGCCTGGAGGTTCACCCCTCCACTTT.

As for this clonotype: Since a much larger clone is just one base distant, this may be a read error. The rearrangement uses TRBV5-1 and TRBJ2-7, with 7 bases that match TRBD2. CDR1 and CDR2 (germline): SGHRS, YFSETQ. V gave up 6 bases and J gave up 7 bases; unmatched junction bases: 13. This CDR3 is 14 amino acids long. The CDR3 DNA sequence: TGCGCCAGCAACTCAATGACGCAGGGAGGGGAGCAGTACTTC. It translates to CASNSMTQGGEQYF.

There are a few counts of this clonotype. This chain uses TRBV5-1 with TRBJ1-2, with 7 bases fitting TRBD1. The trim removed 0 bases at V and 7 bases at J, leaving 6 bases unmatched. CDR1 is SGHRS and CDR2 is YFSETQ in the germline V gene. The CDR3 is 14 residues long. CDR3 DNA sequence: TGCGCCAGCAGCTTGGCGACAGGGCGCGCTGGCTACACCTTC. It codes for CASSLATGRAGYTF.

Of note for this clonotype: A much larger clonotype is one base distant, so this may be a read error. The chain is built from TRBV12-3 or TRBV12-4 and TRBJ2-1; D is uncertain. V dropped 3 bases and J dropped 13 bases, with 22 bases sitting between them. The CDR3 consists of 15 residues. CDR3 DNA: TGTGCCAGCAGTTTCTGGGCGGAGCCCCAAGAGACCCAGTTCTTC. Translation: CASSFWAEPQETQFF.

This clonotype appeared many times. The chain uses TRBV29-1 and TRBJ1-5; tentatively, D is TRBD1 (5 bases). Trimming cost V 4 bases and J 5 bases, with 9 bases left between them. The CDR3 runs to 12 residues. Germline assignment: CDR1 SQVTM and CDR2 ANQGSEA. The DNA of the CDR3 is TGCAGCGTTGGTCTCAGGGATCAGCCCCAGCATTTT. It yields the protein CSVGLRDQPQHF.

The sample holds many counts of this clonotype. The CDR3 loop reads CASSLKRRRPTPANYGYTF. Written as DNA, the CDR3 is TGTGCCAGCAGCTTGAAGCGACGCCGCCCTACCCCGGCGAACTATGGCTACACCTTC. This chain links TRBV5-6 with TRBJ1-2; D unclear. Trimming pared 1 base from V and 2 bases from J, leaving 24 bases between. The CDR3 is made up of 19 amino acids. The germline gives CDR1 SGHDT, CDR2 YYEEEE.

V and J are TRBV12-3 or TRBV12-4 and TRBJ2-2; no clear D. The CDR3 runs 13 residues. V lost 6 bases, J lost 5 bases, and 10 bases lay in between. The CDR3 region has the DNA TGTGCCAGCAGGACCAAAGTAACCGGGGAGCTGTTTTTT. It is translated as CASRTKVTGELFF.

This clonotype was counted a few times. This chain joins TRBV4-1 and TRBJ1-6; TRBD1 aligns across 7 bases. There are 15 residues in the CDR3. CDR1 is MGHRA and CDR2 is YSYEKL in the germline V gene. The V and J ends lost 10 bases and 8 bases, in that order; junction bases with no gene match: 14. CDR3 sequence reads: CATKPGQLMDSPLHF. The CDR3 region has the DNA TGCGCCACCAAACCGGGACAGCTTATGGATTCACCCCTCCACTTT.

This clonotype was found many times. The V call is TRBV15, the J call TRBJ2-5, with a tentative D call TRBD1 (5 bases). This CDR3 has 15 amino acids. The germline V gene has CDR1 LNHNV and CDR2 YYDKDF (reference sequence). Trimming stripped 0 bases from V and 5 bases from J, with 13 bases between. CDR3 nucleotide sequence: TGTGCCACCAGCAGAGATCCCTCAGGGTCGGAGACCCAGTACTTC. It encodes CATSRDPSGSETQYF.

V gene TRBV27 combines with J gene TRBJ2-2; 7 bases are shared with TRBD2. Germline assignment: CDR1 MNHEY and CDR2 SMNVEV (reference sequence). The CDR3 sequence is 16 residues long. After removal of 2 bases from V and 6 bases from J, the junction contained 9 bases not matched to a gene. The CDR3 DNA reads TGTGCCAGCAGTTTAGAGGGAGCGGGATCGGCCGGGGAGCTGTTTTTT. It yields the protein CASSLEGAGSAGELFF.

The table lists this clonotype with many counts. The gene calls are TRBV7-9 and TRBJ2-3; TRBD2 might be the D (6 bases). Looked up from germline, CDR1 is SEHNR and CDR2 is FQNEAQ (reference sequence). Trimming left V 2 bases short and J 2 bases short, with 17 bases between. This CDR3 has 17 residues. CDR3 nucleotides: TGTGCCAGCAGCTTAAACGGGTTGGCGGGAAACACAGATACGCAGTATTTT. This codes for CASSLNGLAGNTDTQYF.

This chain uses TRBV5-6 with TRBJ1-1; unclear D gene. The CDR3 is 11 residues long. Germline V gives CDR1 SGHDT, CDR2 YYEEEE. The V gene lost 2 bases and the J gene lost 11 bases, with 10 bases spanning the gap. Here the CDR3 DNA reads TGTGCCAGCAGCTTCCGGGCTGGGGCTTTCTTT. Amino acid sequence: CASSFRAGAFF.

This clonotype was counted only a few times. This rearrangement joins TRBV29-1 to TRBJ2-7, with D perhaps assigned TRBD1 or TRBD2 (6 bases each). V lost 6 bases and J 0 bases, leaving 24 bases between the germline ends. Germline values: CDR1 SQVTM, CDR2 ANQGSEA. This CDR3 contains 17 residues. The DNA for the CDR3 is TGCAGCGTGGGGGGCTTGGGGCAGGGCCTGAGCTCCTACGAGCAGTACTTC. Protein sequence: CSVGGLGQGLSSYEQYF.